One and the same sample provided the 18 T cell receptor beta chains below, sequenced in a study of cytomegalovirus exposure and HLA in healthy donors. It was with 60 Vbeta and 13 Jbeta primers that the PCR ran. Data came from immunoSEQ multiplex PCR; TCRdb stores just in-frame clones and leaves some out. The sample shows 150,000 to 200,000 clones, approximately 84% of them seen only once. Source material: PBMCs. The receptors stem from a girl in the first two years of life in good health and CMV-seronegative.

This chain links TRBV10-3 with TRBJ2-3; 10 bases map to TRBD2. The CDR3 has 16 amino acids. Germline CDR1 and CDR2: ENHRY and SYGVKD. J gave up 0 bases and V 11 bases, and 11 bases lay outside the gene matches. Here the CDR3 DNA reads TGTGCCGCATCTAGCGGGAGATACCCTAGCACAGATACGCAGTATTTT. Protein: CAASSGRYPSTDTQYF.

This clone was picked up one time. This chain connects TRBV4-1 to TRBJ2-1; 8 nucleotides agree with TRBD2. The junction had 8 bases not matched to a gene; V was cut back by 7 bases and J by 6 bases. This CDR3 is 14 amino acids long. Germline-derived CDR1 and CDR2 are MGHRA and YSYEKL. CDR3 in amino acids: CASTGWTSPNEQFF. DNA of the CDR3: TGCGCCAGCACCGGCTGGACTAGCCCCAATGAGCAGTTCTTC.

The chain uses TRBV6-4 and TRBJ2-3, with D perhaps matching TRBD2 (5 bases). The CDR3 spans 15 residues. Germline CDR1 reads MRHNA; CDR2 reads SNTAGT. Trimming removed 3 bases from V and 1 base from J, with 11 bases in between. In nucleotides, the CDR3 is TGTGCCAGCAGTGAAGTGGCGGGTCGCACAGATACGCAGTATTTT. Its protein is CASSEVAGRTDTQYF.

The rearrangement links TRBV5-1 to TRBJ1-2; no firm D call. This CDR3 region has 14 residues. V was clipped by 0 bases and J by 4 bases, with 10 bases between them. The germline CDR1 and CDR2 sequences are SGHRS and YFSETQ. The CDR3 spells CASSLDTAVYGYTF. The CDR3 DNA sequence: TGCGCCAGCAGCTTGGATACCGCGGTCTATGGCTACACCTTC.

The chain has TRBV2 and TRBJ1-4; D remains ambiguous. CDR3 length: 13 amino acids. The germline V gene encodes CDR1 SNHLY and CDR2 FYNNEI. The germline V and J ends were trimmed by 1 base and 5 bases, with 5 bases remaining between them. The CDR3 DNA reads TGTGCCAGCAGTGAAGTTCCGAATGAAAAACTGTTTTTT. Protein: CASSEVPNEKLFF.

The J gene is TRBJ2-7, the V gene TRBV10-3, with 10 bases fitting TRBD1. CDR3 size: 14 residues. V was clipped by 4 bases and J by 5 bases; unmatched bases: 5. In germline, CDR1 is ENHRY, CDR2 SYGVKD. This CDR3 reads CAISVGQGLDEQYF. The CDR3 region has the DNA TGTGCCATCAGTGTGGGACAGGGGCTCGACGAGCAGTACTTC.

The CDR3 DNA reads as TGTGCCAGCAGTTCGCCGGGACAGCTTGAAGCTTTCTTT. As protein: CASSSPGQLEAFF. The rearrangement uses TRBV6-5 and TRBJ1-1; TRBD1 agrees at 7 bases. Trimming removed 4 bases from V and 7 bases from J; junction bases left unmatched: 6. Per the germline V gene, CDR1 is MNHEY and CDR2 is SVGAGI. The CDR3 spans 13 residues.

The V and J genes are TRBV30 and TRBJ2-7; D remains ambiguous. V lost 0 bases and J 4 bases, leaving 4 bases between the germline ends. CDR1 and CDR2 from the germline V gene are GTSNPN and SVGIG (reference sequence). This CDR3 region has 11 residues. The CDR3 DNA sequence: TGTGCCTGGAGTGTAACTTACGAGCAGTACTTC. Its protein product is CAWSVTYEQYF.

This clone was seen a single time. The genes are TRBV29-1 and TRBJ2-5, with 10 nucleotides matching TRBD2. This CDR3 contains 12 residues. The trim removed 8 bases at V and 4 bases at J, leaving 4 bases unmatched. Germline V gene data show CDR1 as SQVTM and CDR2 as ANQGSEA. The CDR3 here is CSFSSGRETQYF. The CDR3 region has the DNA TGCAGCTTCTCTAGCGGGAGAGAGACCCAGTACTTC. The variable domain in full, completed from reference TRBV29-1 and TRBJ2-5, reads SAVISQKPSRDICQRGTSLTIQCQVDSQVTMMFWYRQQPGQSLTLIATANQGSEATYESGFVIDKFPISRPNLTFSTLTVSNMSPEDSSIYLCSFSSGRETQYFGPGTRLLVL.

V gene TRBV5-6 combines with J gene TRBJ1-5; D is possibly TRBD1 (6 bases). Germline V gene data show CDR1 as SGHDT and CDR2 as YYEEEE. The CDR3 length is 14 residues. V was cut by 3 bases and J by 3 bases, with 10 bases left in between. The CDR3 reads CASSSRQANQPQHF. CDR3 DNA: TGTGCCAGCAGCTCAAGACAGGCCAATCAGCCCCAGCATTTT.

The V and J genes are TRBV6-6 and TRBJ1-1, with 8 bases matching TRBD1. J gave up 5 bases and V 5 bases, and 7 bases lay outside the gene matches. The CDR3 length is 14 residues. Per germline, CDR1 MNHNY and CDR2 SVGAGI (reference sequence). CDR3 loop: CASSPDRGGTEAFF. CDR3 coding DNA: TGTGCCAGCAGTCCTGACAGGGGTGGGACTGAAGCTTTCTTT.

The CDR3 region is CASSFQGARTEAFF. CDR3 DNA sequence: TGTGCCAGCAGTTTTCAGGGGGCAAGGACTGAAGCTTTCTTT. The V and J genes are TRBV27 and TRBJ1-1, with 8 positions matching TRBD1. V lost 3 bases and J lost 5; bases outside the gene matches: 5. Germline lookup yields CDR1 MNHEY and CDR2 SMNVEV (reference sequence). The CDR3 runs to 14 residues.

Turning to this clone: The sample has other DNA sequences that encode this CDR3 too. The rearrangement uses TRBV7-9 and TRBJ2-1; 8 bases agree with TRBD2. The CDR3 contains 16 residues. The V and J ends lost 5 bases and 0 bases, in that order; junction bases with no gene match: 6. The V gene's germline CDR1 is SEHNR and CDR2 FQNEAQ (reference sequence). The CDR3 DNA sequence: TGTGCCAGCAGCCCAACCAGCGGGAGCTCCTACAATGAGCAGTTCTTC. The encoded protein is CASSPTSGSSYNEQFF.

This clone was seen a single time. This chain uses TRBV27 with TRBJ1-1; perhaps TRBD1 as D (6 bases). The V gene's germline CDR1 is MNHEY and CDR2 SMNVEV (reference sequence). The CDR3 spans 15 residues. V was clipped by 5 bases and J by 4 bases, with 17 bases between them. DNA of the CDR3: TGTGCCAGCAGTCCCGTCGGGACAAGGAGCACTGAAGCTTTCTTT. Translation: CASSPVGTRSTEAFF.

The chain links TRBV7-9 to TRBJ1-1; tentative D call: TRBD1 (5 bases). The germline V gene encodes CDR1 SEHNR and CDR2 FQNEAQ (reference sequence). The CDR3 consists of 14 residues. Between the trimmed V and J ends, which lost 7 bases and 4 bases, there was a span of 16 bases. In DNA form, the CDR3 reads TGTGCCAGCACCGGGGGGGAGGGTATCACTGAAGCTTTCTTT. Translation: CASTGGEGITEAFF.

The rearrangement joins TRBV7-9 to TRBJ2-7; TRBD2 matches at 14 bases. The CDR3 sequence is 14 residues long. Unmatched junction bases numbered 3, after V lost 6 bases and J lost 5 bases. Germline V lookup: CDR1 SEHNR, CDR2 FQNEAQ (reference sequence). The CDR3 protein is CASRRGLAGDEQYF. CDR3 DNA: TGTGCCAGCAGACGGGGACTAGCGGGAGACGAGCAGTACTTC.

V usage is TRBV29-1 and J usage is TRBJ1-3, with D possibly TRBD1 on 5 matching bases. The V gene's germline CDR1 is SQVTM and CDR2 ANQGSEA. Trimming took 4 bases from V and 1 from J, leaving 8 bases between them. This CDR3 region has 13 residues. CDR3 coding DNA: TGCAGCGTTGCAGGGTTATCTGGAAACACCATATATTTT. This gives the protein CSVAGLSGNTIYF. Using reference TRBV29-1 and TRBJ1-3 for the parts outside the CDR3, the full variable domain is SAVISQKPSRDICQRGTSLTIQCQVDSQVTMMFWYRQQPGQSLTLIATANQGSEATYESGFVIDKFPISRPNLTFSTLTVSNMSPEDSSIYLCSVAGLSGNTIYFGEGSWLTVV.

The chain combines TRBV30 with TRBJ1-2; 7 positions match TRBD1. The CDR3 runs 15 residues. With V trimmed by 0 bases and J by 3 bases, 7 bases remained unmatched. CDR1 and CDR2 from the germline V gene are GTSNPN and SVGIG (reference sequence). The CDR3 reads CAWSVPRQGDYGYTF. The CDR3 DNA is TGTGCCTGGAGTGTTCCCCGACAGGGCGACTATGGCTACACCTTC.